This is a list of T cell receptor beta chains from one sample in a study of technical replicates of blood from a few donors. The assay was immunoSEQ multiplex PCR, and TCRdb's table has in-frame clones only and misses some. The table records tens of thousands of clones, roughly nine tenths of them present only once. The source material was T cells isolated from PBMCs. The origin of the receptors is a human donor in good health. CDR3s include the opening cysteine and the closing phenylalanine or tryptophan. A D gene is named only where the DNA matches it firmly. The size field is filled for only some rows; it gives once, few, many or a size class.

TRBV4-1	TRBJ2-3	TRBD2	.	CASSHHSGRPTDTQYF	TGCGCCAGCAGCCATCATAGCGGGAGGCCCACAGATACGCAGTATTTT
TRBV5-6	TRBJ2-2	TRBD2	.	CASSPFGLAGVNGELFF	TGTGCCAGCAGCCCCTTCGGACTAGCGGGAGTCAACGGGGAGCTGTTTTTT
TRBV25-1	TRBJ2-1	.	.	CASREAVHNEQFF	TGTGCCAGCAGGGAGGCAGTTCACAATGAGCAGTTCTTC
TRBV5-4	TRBJ1-5	TRBD1	.	CASSLDRGQNQPQHF	TGTGCCAGCAGCTTGGACAGGGGGCAAAATCAGCCCCAGCATTTT
TRBV30	TRBJ2-7	TRBD2	.	CAWSARTSGIYEQYF	TGTGCCTGGAGTGCACGGACTAGCGGGATCTACGAGCAGTACTTC
TRBV7-8	TRBJ2-1	TRBD2	.	CASSLAGAGGLSEQFF	TGTGCCAGCAGCTTAGCGGGTGCGGGAGGGTTGAGTGAGCAGTTCTTC
TRBV19	TRBJ2-2	.	.	CASSTGQINTGELFF	TGTGCCAGTAGTACCGGACAGATAAACACCGGGGAGCTGTTTTTT
TRBV2	TRBJ2-7	TRBD1	.	CASLRDREGF	TGTGCCAGCTTACGGGACAGGGAAGGCTTC
TRBV19	TRBJ2-7	.	.	CASSVRQAYEQYF	TGTGCCAGTAGTGTCCGACAGGCCTACGAGCAGTACTTC
TRBV5-4	TRBJ2-7	.	.	CASSLDRNYEQYF	TGTGCCAGCAGCTTGGACAGAAACTACGAGCAGTACTTC
TRBV15	TRBJ2-7	.	.	CATSRDRTYEQYF	TGTGCCACCAGCAGAGATCGTACTTACGAGCAGTACTTC
TRBV19	TRBJ2-7	TRBD2	.	CASSIVSSGRARVYEQYF	TGTGCCAGTAGTATCGTCTCTAGCGGGAGGGCCAGAGTCTACGAGCAGTACTTC
TRBV27	TRBJ2-7	TRBD2	.	CASSLAGGFSYEQYF	TGTGCCAGCAGTTTGGCGGGAGGGTTCTCCTACGAGCAGTACTTC
TRBV2	TRBJ2-7	.	.	CASKPGTGAYEQYF	TGTGCCAGCAAGCCCGGTACAGGAGCCTACGAGCAGTACTTC
TRBV5-1	TRBJ2-5	.	.	CASSLARGSQETQYF	TGCGCCAGCAGCTTGGCTCGAGGAAGCCAAGAGACCCAGTACTTC
TRBV7-3	TRBJ2-1	.	.	CASSLKSPGYSYNEQFF	TGTGCCAGCAGCTTAAAGTCCCCGGGATATTCCTACAATGAGCAGTTCTTC
TRBV6-6	TRBJ1-1	.	.	CASSYLTVPMNTEAFF	TGTGCCAGCAGTTACTTAACAGTCCCCATGAACACTGAAGCTTTCTTT
TRBV5-6	TRBJ2-1	TRBD1	.	CASSWGTGRLGEQFF	TGTGCCAGCAGCTGGGGGACAGGGAGATTAGGTGAGCAGTTCTTC
TRBV11-3	TRBJ2-3	.	.	CASSLGRSTDTQYF	TGTGCCAGCAGCTTGGGCAGAAGCACAGATACGCAGTATTTT
TRBV4-1	TRBJ1-2	.	.	CASSQSPEGGLYGYTF	TGCGCCAGCAGCCAATCTCCGGAGGGAGGGCTCTATGGCTACACCTTC
TRBV14	TRBJ2-2	.	.	CASSQDSLKLNTGELFF	TGTGCCAGCAGCCAAGACTCCCTAAAACTCAACACCGGGGAGCTGTTTTTT
TRBV7-3	TRBJ1-1	.	.	CASSLNPGPNTEAFF	TGTGCCAGCAGCTTAAACCCGGGTCCGAACACTGAAGCTTTCTTT
TRBV5-4	TRBJ1-1	.	.	CASSYPGSVNTEAFF	TGTGCCAGCAGCTATCCAGGGTCGGTGAACACTGAAGCTTTCTTT
TRBV4-1	TRBJ2-2	.	.	CASSRRGNTGELFF	TGCGCCAGCAGCCGACGGGGGAACACCGGGGAGCTGTTTTTT
TRBV5-4	TRBJ2-1	TRBD2	.	CASSLSAGANEQFF	TGTGCCAGCAGCTTATCAGCGGGAGCCAATGAGCAGTTCTTC
TRBV5-1	TRBJ2-5	TRBD2	.	CASSLTGTSGRGETQYF	TGCGCCAGCAGCTTGACCGGGACTAGCGGGAGAGGTGAGACCCAGTACTTC
TRBV7-8	TRBJ1-2	TRBD1	.	CASSLATGQVESYGYTF	TGTGCCAGCAGCTTAGCAACGGGACAGGTAGAGAGCTATGGCTACACCTTC
TRBV9	TRBJ2-3	.	once	CASSMLAYSTDTQYF	TGTGCCAGCAGCATGCTAGCTTATAGCACAGATACGCAGTATTTT
TRBV5-4	TRBJ1-1	TRBD1	.	CASSADREGRTEAFF	TGTGCCAGCAGCGCTGACAGGGAAGGGCGCACTGAAGCTTTCTTT
TRBV27	TRBJ1-1	.	once	CATGPLMNTEAFF	TGTGCCACCGGTCCTCTTATGAACACTGAAGCTTTCTTT
TRBV5-1	TRBJ2-7	TRBD1	.	CASKPRTGVYEQYF	TGCGCCAGCAAGCCGCGGACAGGGGTCTACGAGCAGTACTTC
TRBV7-6	TRBJ2-5	.	.	CASSLILSGVVQETQYF	TGTGCCAGCAGCTTAATATTGAGCGGAGTGGTTCAAGAGACCCAGTACTTC
TRBV6-6	TRBJ1-2	TRBD1	.	CASSFPTGEDGYTF	TGTGCCAGCAGTTTCCCCACAGGGGAGGATGGCTACACCTTC
TRBV5-1	TRBJ1-1	TRBD1	.	CASSSVGQMNTEAFF	TGCGCCAGCAGCTCAGTGGGACAGATGAACACTGAAGCTTTCTTT
TRBV11-3	TRBJ2-5	TRBD1	.	CASSLGTGSGETQYF	TGTGCCAGCAGCCTTGGGACAGGGTCGGGGGAGACCCAGTACTTC
TRBV27	TRBJ2-6	TRBD1	.	CASSVYAGQGAFGANVLTF	TGTGCCAGCAGTGTCTATGCGGGACAGGGGGCTTTTGGGGCCAACGTCCTGACTTTC
TRBV7-2	TRBJ2-3	TRBD2	.	CASSSGTRGADTQYF	TGTGCCAGCAGCTCCGGGACTAGAGGGGCAGATACGCAGTATTTT
TRBV5-6	TRBJ2-5	.	.	CASRYDRLQETQYF	TGTGCCAGCAGATATGACAGACTCCAAGAGACCCAGTACTTC
TRBV19	TRBJ1-4	.	.	CASSIEEGLNEKLFF	TGTGCCAGTAGTATAGAGGAGGGCCTAAATGAAAAACTGTTTTTT
TRBV4-2	TRBJ2-7	.	.	CASSQVPSVWDEQYF	TGTGCCAGCAGCCAAGTCCCTAGCGTTTGGGACGAGCAGTACTTC
TRBV28	TRBJ2-1	.	.	CASSLAYNEQFF	TGTGCCAGCAGTTTAGCGTACAATGAGCAGTTCTTC